The present entry profiles one T cell receptor beta chain with its context. This clone was seen just once. Its target antigen remains unknown. No per-base quality is available; no much larger clone lies one base away. The source of the sample is a study of blood T cell repertoires in COVID-19 (TCRdb year 2020). Regarding the study in general: The collaborator samples originated in the United States, Italy and Spain and spanned the acute and convalescent phases of COVID-19. The repertoires were made available in a free public database intended to serve as a resource for research on the immune response to SARS-CoV-2. Where available, HLA class I and class II types were obtained from metadata supplied by the sample provider rather than from assay-based typing. The samples were drawn from two sources: the first 160 participants of the ongoing ImmuneRACE study, and fewer than 1,500 subjects contributed by 6 global collaborators. Deeply sampled blood TCRbeta repertoires from subjects exposed to, actively infected with, or recovered from COVID-19 were included in the dataset. The prospective study material was composed of cDNA or gDNA derived from T cells, B-cell-depleted T cells, or PBMCs. Sample metadata almost always included a de-identified subject ID, COVID-19 status, age in years and sex.

The paper as a whole reports these results and caveats: The quantity of clinical and demographic metadata differed by source and by participant and was supplied without curation.

The immunoSEQ Assay, a bias-controlled multiplex PCR, was used to amplify TCRbeta CDR3 regions from genomic DNA. On the authors' methods: Within the assay, amplification of reference gene primers was used to estimate how many nucleated cells each sample contained. To quantify the absolute abundance of each unique TCRbeta CDR3 rearrangement, sequence reads were collapsed and filtered. Productive Simpson clonality was computed per sample as the square root of Simpson's diversity index over productive rearrangements. In its TCRdb copy, this immuneACCESS table keeps in-frame sequences only and misses some clones. Where compared with another copy, unresolved V genes explain less than half of these, and the others have no known cause. V, J and clone size were drawn from that table, and D and trimming were deduced from the DNA. The sample includes approximately 110,000 clones, with around four fifths observed a single time. Around 8.5% of the sample lies in the top ten.

The collaborating institutions used their own protocols to collect whole blood in K2EDTA tubes. For TCRbeta analysis, collaborators shipped samples in one of three forms: frozen whole blood, isolated PBMCs, or DNA extracted from either of those sample types. The CDR3 measures 18 amino acids from cysteine to phenylalanine. Only the CDR3 DNA is retained, 54 bases long and in frame from the first base. This TCR came from a woman in her 40s with acute or convalescent COVID-19. Sequencing was carried out using peripheral blood. The chain is encoded by TRBV21-1 joined to TRBJ2-1; TRBD2, the D gene given by the table, was not confirmed from the DNA. TRBV21-1 corresponds to a pseudogene. At the DNA level, the sequence is TGTGCCAGCAGCAAAGTGGGACGGGGGGGGCGGTCCTACAATGAGCAGTTCTTC. Protein translation: CASSKVGRGGRSYNEQFF.